The next 8 T cell receptor beta chains were all read from a single sample in a study of blood T cell repertoires in COVID-19. Some clones are missing from TCRdb's copy, which holds only in-frame ones; the method was immunoSEQ multiplex PCR. The sample lists around 200,000 clones, around 79% seen once, with less than 7% in the top ten. Sequenced: peripheral blood. The receptor set was obtained from a woman in her forties with COVID-19, enrolled during active disease.

V gene TRBV5-1 combines with J gene TRBJ2-5; weak D call: TRBD1 (5 bases). V lost 5 bases and J 5 bases, leaving 13 bases between the germline ends. The CDR3 totals 13 residues. CDR1 is SGHRS, CDR2 YFSETQ, per germline. CDR3 sequence: CASRSGFGETQYF. CDR3 in DNA: TGCGCCAGCAGGTCAGGGTTTGGGGAGACCCAGTACTTC.

The genes are TRBV7-2 and TRBJ2-7, with D possibly matching TRBD2 (5 bases). CDR1 and CDR2 (germline): SGHTA, FQGNSA. The CDR3 length is 12 residues. Trimming stripped 5 bases from V and 6 bases from J, with 11 bases between. CDR3 loop: CASSLQTTEQYF. CDR3 DNA: TGTGCCAGCAGCCTACAGACTACCGAGCAGTACTTC.

V is TRBV7-9 and J is TRBJ2-2; 8 bases map to TRBD1. J gave up 1 base and V 0 bases, and 10 bases lay outside the gene matches. Germline V lookup: CDR1 SEHNR, CDR2 FQNEAQ (reference sequence). The CDR3 consists of 19 residues. CDR3 sequence: CASSLANRQGRRNTGELFF. For the CDR3, the DNA is TGTGCCAGCAGCTTAGCCAATAGACAGGGGCGCAGGAACACCGGGGAGCTGTTTTTT.

V is TRBV7-8 and J is TRBJ1-3; D may be TRBD1 (5 bases). Deletions cut 0 bases from V and 0 bases from J, with 6 bases between. The CDR3 consists of 15 residues. In germline, CDR1 is SGHVS, CDR2 FQNEAQ. The CDR3 region is CASSLATVSGNTIYF. For the CDR3, the DNA is TGTGCCAGCAGCTTAGCGACAGTCTCTGGAAACACCATATATTTT.

CDR3 in amino acids: CASSVNRGKETQYF. CDR3 bases: TGTGCCAGCAGCGTAAACAGGGGGAAAGAGACCCAGTACTTC. J is TRBJ2-5 and V is TRBV6-5; the match to TRBD1 covers 8 bases. V shed 6 bases and J 3 bases; nucleotides not matched to a gene: 6. Germline V gene sequence: CDR1 MNHEY, CDR2 SVGAGI. The CDR3 sequence is 14 residues long.

As for this clone: A junction boundary mismatches the germline segment, possibly from a read error. The chain recombines TRBV3-1 (or the pseudogene TRBV3-2) with TRBJ2-5; D not certain. Germline V gives CDR1 LGHDT, CDR2 YNNKEL (reference sequence). This CDR3 spans 12 amino acids. CDR3: CASNHPVEAQYF. Written as DNA, the CDR3 is TGTGCCAGCAACCACCCGGTAGAGGCCCAGTACTTC.

The chain couples TRBV5-6 to TRBJ2-3; 8 bases fit TRBD2. The CDR3 is 14 amino acids. Germline trimming cut 3 bases from V and 2 bases from J; bases unmatched to any gene: 2. Germline-derived CDR1 and CDR2 are SGHDT and YYEEEE. CDR3 sequence (DNA): TGTGCCAGCAGCTCGGGGGGGATCACAGATACGCAGTATTTT. Amino acid sequence: CASSSGGITDTQYF.

The CDR3 DNA sequence: TGTGCCAGCAGCCCCGGGAGCATCACCGGGGAGCTGTTTTTT. It encodes CASSPGSITGELFF. The rearrangement joins TRBV27 to TRBJ2-2, with D tentatively TRBD2 (6 bases). Trimming removed 6 bases at V and 4 bases at J, with 12 bases between. This CDR3 region has 14 residues. Germline loops: CDR1 MNHEY, CDR2 SMNVEV (reference sequence).